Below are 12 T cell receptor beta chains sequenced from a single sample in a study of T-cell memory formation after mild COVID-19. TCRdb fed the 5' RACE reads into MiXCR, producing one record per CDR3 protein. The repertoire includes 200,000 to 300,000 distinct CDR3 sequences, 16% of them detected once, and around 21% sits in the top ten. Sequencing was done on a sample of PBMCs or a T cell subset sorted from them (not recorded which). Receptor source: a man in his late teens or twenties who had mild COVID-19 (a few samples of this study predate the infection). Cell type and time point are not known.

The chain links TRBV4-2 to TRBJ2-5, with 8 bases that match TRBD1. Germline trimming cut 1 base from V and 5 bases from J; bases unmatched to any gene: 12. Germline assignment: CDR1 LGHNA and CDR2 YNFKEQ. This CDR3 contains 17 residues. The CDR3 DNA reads TGTGCCAGCAGCCAAGTTCGAGCAGGGGGCGCGGGCGAGACCCAGTACTTC. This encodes CASSQVRAGGAGETQYF.

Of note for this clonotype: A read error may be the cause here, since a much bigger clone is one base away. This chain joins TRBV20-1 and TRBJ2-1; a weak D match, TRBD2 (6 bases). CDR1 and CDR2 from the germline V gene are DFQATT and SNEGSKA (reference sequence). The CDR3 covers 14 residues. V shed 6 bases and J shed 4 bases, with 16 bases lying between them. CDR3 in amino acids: CSASPRGSYNEQFF. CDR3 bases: TGCAGTGCATCCCCCCGGGGGTCGTACAATGAGCAGTTCTTC.

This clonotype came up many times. The CDR3 loop reads CASSPTSGGADTQYF. The CDR3, as DNA: TGCGCCAGCAGCCCGACTAGCGGGGGGGCAGATACGCAGTATTTT. The chain recombines TRBV4-3 with TRBJ2-3; 14 bases agree with TRBD2. Germline V lookup: CDR1 LGHNA, CDR2 YSLEER. The CDR3 has 15 amino acids. Unmatched junction bases numbered 1, after V lost 4 bases and J lost 4 bases.

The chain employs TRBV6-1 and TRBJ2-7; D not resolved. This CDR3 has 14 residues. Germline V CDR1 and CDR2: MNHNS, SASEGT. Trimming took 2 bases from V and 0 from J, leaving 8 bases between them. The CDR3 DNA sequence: TGTGCCAGCAGTGAAATGACACTCTCCTACGAGCAGTACTTC. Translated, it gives CASSEMTLSYEQYF.

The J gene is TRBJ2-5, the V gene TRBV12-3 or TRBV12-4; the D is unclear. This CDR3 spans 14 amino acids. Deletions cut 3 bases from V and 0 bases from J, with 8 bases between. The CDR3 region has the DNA TGTGCCAGCAGTTTGAGCGCCCACCAAGAGACCCAGTACTTC. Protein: CASSLSAHQETQYF.

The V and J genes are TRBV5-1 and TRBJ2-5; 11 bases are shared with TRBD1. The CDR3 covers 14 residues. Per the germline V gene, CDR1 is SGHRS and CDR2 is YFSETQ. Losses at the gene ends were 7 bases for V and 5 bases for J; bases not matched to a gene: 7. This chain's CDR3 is CASSDRGRWETQYF. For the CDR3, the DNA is TGCGCCAGCTCGGACAGGGGGCGTTGGGAGACCCAGTACTTC.

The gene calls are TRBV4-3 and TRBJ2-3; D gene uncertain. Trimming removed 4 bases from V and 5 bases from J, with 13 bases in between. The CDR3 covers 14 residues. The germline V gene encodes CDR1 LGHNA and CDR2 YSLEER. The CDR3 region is CASSRVGFEDTQYF. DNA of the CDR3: TGCGCCAGCAGCCGGGTGGGATTCGAAGATACGCAGTATTTT.

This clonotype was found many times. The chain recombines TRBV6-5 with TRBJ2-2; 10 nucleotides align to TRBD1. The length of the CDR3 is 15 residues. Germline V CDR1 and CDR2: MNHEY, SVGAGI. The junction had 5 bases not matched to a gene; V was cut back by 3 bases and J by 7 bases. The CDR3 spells CASSYRDRGRGELFF. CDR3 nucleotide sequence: TGTGCCAGCAGTTATCGGGACAGGGGTCGCGGGGAGCTGTTTTTT.

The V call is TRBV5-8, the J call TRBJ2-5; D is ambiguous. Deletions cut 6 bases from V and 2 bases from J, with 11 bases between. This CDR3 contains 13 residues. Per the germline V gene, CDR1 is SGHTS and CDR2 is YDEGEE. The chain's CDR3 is CASTTGRQETQYF. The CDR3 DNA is TGTGCCAGCACCACTGGTCGACAAGAGACCCAGTACTTC.

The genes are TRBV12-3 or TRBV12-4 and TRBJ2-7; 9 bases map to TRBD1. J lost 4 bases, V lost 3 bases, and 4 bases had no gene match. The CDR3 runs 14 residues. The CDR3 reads CASSFGDRVYEQYF. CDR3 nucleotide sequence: TGTGCCAGCAGTTTCGGGGACAGGGTTTACGAGCAGTACTTC.

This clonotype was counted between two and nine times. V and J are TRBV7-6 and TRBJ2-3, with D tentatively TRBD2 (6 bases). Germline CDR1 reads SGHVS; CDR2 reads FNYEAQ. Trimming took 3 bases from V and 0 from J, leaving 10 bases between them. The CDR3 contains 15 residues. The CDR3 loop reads CASSFEAGSTDTQYF. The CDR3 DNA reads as TGTGCCAGCAGCTTTGAGGCGGGGAGCACAGATACGCAGTATTTT.

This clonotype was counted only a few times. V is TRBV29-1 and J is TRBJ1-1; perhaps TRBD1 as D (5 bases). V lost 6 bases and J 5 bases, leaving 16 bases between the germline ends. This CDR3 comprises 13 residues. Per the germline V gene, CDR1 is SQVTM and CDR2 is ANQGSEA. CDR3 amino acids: CSVQGGERTEAFF. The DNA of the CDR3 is TGCAGCGTCCAGGGAGGGGAAAGGACTGAAGCTTTCTTT.